A selection of T cell receptor beta chains follows, all from one sample in a study of early T cells in non-severe SARS-CoV-2 infection. TCRdb redid the calling of the 5' RACE reads with MiXCR, one entry per CDR3 protein. The sample gives tens of thousands of distinct CDR3 sequences, more than 9% of which show up once; around 7% is in the top ten. Input material: whole blood. These receptors all come from an adult who was a healthcare worker with PCR-confirmed SARS-CoV-2 infection or an uninfected control (not recorded which). CDR3s include the opening cysteine and the closing phenylalanine or tryptophan.

V gene,CDR3 protein
TRBV4-3,CASSQDLQGGSPLHF
TRBV29-1,CSAGETQYF
TRBV6-2/TRBV6-3,CASSYSKSAGRGAGYGYTF
TRBV27,CASSFGGTDTQYF
TRBV11-3,CASSLALDRGLAGEQYF
TRBV20-1,CSARRAQGGTGELFF
TRBV4-2,CASSRMGDSNQPQHF
TRBV29-1,CSVEEPDIQETQYF
TRBV2,CASSGDGDQGF
TRBV6-5,CASSLGPLYEQYF
TRBV12-3/TRBV12-4,CASSLDWNTEAFF
TRBV5-1,CASSLAGSPEGQFF